This TCR beta chain appears in the sequencing data of a study of blood T cell repertoires in COVID-19. Method: immunoSEQ multiplex PCR; TCRdb's copy keeps in-frame clones and lacks some. The sample records nearly 300,000 clones, 88% being singletons. The source material was peripheral blood. The clonotype was recovered from a woman aged 25 to 39 who had recovered from COVID-19.

The CDR3 loop is CASSFGTVSEQYF. The CDR3 nucleotides are TGTGCCAGCAGCTTCGGGACAGTTTCCGAGCAGTACTTC. The chain combines TRBV11-3 with TRBJ2-7, with TRBD1 matching 7 bases. This CDR3 region has 13 residues. V shed 3 bases, J shed 6 bases, and the junction held 5 bases outside the gene matches. CDR1 and CDR2 from the germline V gene are SGHNT and YENEEA.